Presented here are 25 T cell receptor beta chains from one specimen sequenced in a study of human T cells and chemical hapten exposure. The time point: patch test 3, about 24 weeks after DPC sensitization. As for treatment: therapeutic diphenylcyclopropenone sensitization with weekly scalp DPC. TCRdb used MiXCR to reprocess the RACE reads, holding one entry per CDR3 protein. This repertoire shows 25,000 to 35,000 distinct CDR3 sequences, around 6% found once; its top ten account for 4.5% to 7%. The source was whole blood, collected in connection with sensitization to the hapten diphenylcyclopropenone (DPC). Receptor source: a man aged 30-40 years with alopecia areata. Some clones in this sample may be carry-over from other donors' samples.

This clonotype was observed many times. This sequence joins TRBV5-1 and TRBJ2-2; D not certain. The V end lost 9 bases, the J end lost 1 base, and 16 bases lay between the germline ends. This CDR3 comprises 15 residues. Per germline, CDR1 SGHRS and CDR2 YFSETQ. For the CDR3, the DNA is TGCGCCACCAACCCCCGGGCAGGGAACACCGGGGAGCTGTTTTTT. Translating it yields CATNPRAGNTGELFF.

This clonotype has a count of ten or more. The chain couples TRBV29-1 to TRBJ1-2; no reliable D call. Trimming removed 3 bases at V and 0 bases at J, with 11 bases between. Per germline, CDR1 SQVTM and CDR2 ANQGSEA. This CDR3 contains 14 residues. The CDR3 sequence: CSVDQWTANYGYTF. Written as DNA, the CDR3 is TGCAGCGTTGACCAATGGACGGCTAACTATGGCTACACCTTC.

In this sample, this clonotype turned up many times. The chain is built from TRBV29-1 and TRBJ1-2; no clear D. With 3 bases removed from V and 0 bases from J, the gap between germline ends came to 2 bases. Germline V gene sequence: CDR1 SQVTM, CDR2 ANQGSEA. The CDR3 extends over 11 amino acids. The CDR3 spells CSVDPNYGYTF. The CDR3 coding sequence is TGCAGCGTTGACCCTAACTATGGCTACACCTTC.

The rearrangement links TRBV7-2 to TRBJ2-1; D is unclear. The CDR3 length is 14 residues. CDR1 SGHTA and CDR2 FQGNSA come from the germline V gene. Trimming stripped 1 base from V and 10 bases from J, with 14 bases between. The CDR3 protein is CASSLEISSYEQFF. The CDR3, as DNA: TGTGCCAGCAGCTTAGAAATTAGCTCATACGAGCAGTTCTTC.

This clonotype occurred many times. The CDR3 bases are TGTGCCAGCAGTGAGCAGGTCAATCAGCCCCAGCATTTT. It is translated as CASSEQVNQPQHF. V is TRBV6-4 and J is TRBJ1-5; no reliable D call. In germline, CDR1 is MRHNA, CDR2 SNTAGT. The CDR3 loop spans 13 amino acids. Trimming took 3 bases from V and 3 from J, leaving 6 bases between them.

In its sample, this clonotype was seen many times. Relative to the germline gene, one junction end is altered; a read error may explain this. The chain recombines TRBV12-5 with TRBJ2-7, with 8 positions matching TRBD2. From germline, CDR1 is LGHNT and CDR2 FRNRAP. The CDR3 is made up of 13 amino acids. The CDR3 nucleotides read TGTGCTAGTGGTTTGGTAGGTCTAGCGGGTCGCTCCTTC. Translation gives CASGLVGLAGRSF.

This clonotype appeared many times. The DNA for the CDR3 is TGTGCCAGCAGTTACCCCCAGGGGGTAGCGGGAGGGCCCGGGGAGCTGTTTTTT. It translates to CASSYPQGVAGGPGELFF. The rearrangement joins TRBV27 to TRBJ2-2; TRBD2 matches at 11 bases. V lost 4 bases, J lost 6 bases, and 13 bases stayed unmatched. The CDR3 consists of 18 residues. CDR1 MNHEY and CDR2 SMNVEV come from the germline V gene (reference sequence).

This clonotype was picked up many times. The J gene is TRBJ2-1, the V gene TRBV7-9; D gene unclear. The germline V gene has CDR1 SEHNR and CDR2 FQNEAQ (reference sequence). Trimming removed 5 bases at V and 3 bases at J, with 11 bases between. This CDR3 has 14 amino acids. The CDR3 protein is CASSMSWGYNEQFF. For the CDR3, the DNA is TGTGCCAGCAGCATGTCATGGGGCTACAATGAGCAGTTCTTC.

This clonotype was recorded many times. This chain links TRBV2 with TRBJ1-1; maybe TRBD1 (6 bases). This CDR3 has 15 amino acids. With 9 bases removed from V and 5 bases from J, the gap between germline ends came to 22 bases. Germline CDR1 reads SNHLY; CDR2 reads FYNNEI. The CDR3 nucleotides are TGTGCCAGAGACGAAGAGGGGGGGCAAAGGACTGAAGCTTTCTTT. Its protein is CARDEEGGQRTEAFF.

Many counts were recorded for this clonotype. The chain couples TRBV12-3 or TRBV12-4 to TRBJ1-2, with 8 bases matching TRBD1. J was trimmed by 6 bases and V by 4 bases; bases with no gene match: 7. The CDR3 length is 14 residues. DNA for the CDR3: TGTGCCAGCAGTTACTTGGGACAGGCGAATGGCTACACCTTC. Translation gives CASSYLGQANGYTF.

This clonotype was observed many times. Because the CDR3's place on the DNA is in doubt, the DNA is left out and the CDR3 is given as listed by TCRdb. This sequence joins TRBV7-2 and TRBJ2-1. The CDR3 totals 23 residues, both ends included. Germline V gene lookup returns CDR1 SGHTA and CDR2 FQGNSA. CDR3 residues: CASSLNNEQLYLCASSLNNEQFF.

The sample holds many counts of this clonotype. The genes are TRBV19 and TRBJ1-4, with D possibly being TRBD1 (5 bases). Germline V gene data show CDR1 as LNHDA and CDR2 as SQIVND (reference sequence). V was cut by 5 bases and J by 2 bases, with 12 bases left in between. The CDR3 is 15 residues long. The CDR3 DNA is TGTGCCAGTAGTGCCAACAGACAGACTAATGAAAAACTGTTTTTT. This sequence encodes CASSANRQTNEKLFF.

The V call is TRBV5-1, the J call TRBJ1-5; weak D call: TRBD1 (5 bases). There are 15 residues in the CDR3. The germline gives CDR1 SGHRS, CDR2 YFSETQ. Trimming removed 0 bases from V and 6 bases from J, with 13 bases in between. The CDR3 reads CASSLDTRDGQPQHF. The CDR3 DNA follows: TGCGCCAGCAGCTTGGATACCAGGGATGGTCAGCCCCAGCATTTT.

The sample holds many counts of this clonotype. J is TRBJ2-3 and V is TRBV4-1; D is possibly TRBD2 (6 bases). In germline, CDR1 is MGHRA, CDR2 YSYEKL. V lost 0 bases, J lost 4 bases, and 8 bases lay in between. There are 14 residues in the CDR3. CDR3 sequence: CASSQDPSADTQYF. CDR3 in DNA: TGCGCCAGCAGCCAAGATCCTAGCGCAGATACGCAGTATTTT.

This clonotype came up many times. This chain uses TRBV7-2 with TRBJ2-3; D gene ambiguous. This CDR3 is built from 15 residues. CDR1 is SGHTA, CDR2 FQGNSA, per germline. The germline V and J ends were trimmed by 5 bases and 1 base, with 13 bases remaining between them. The CDR3: CASSIHHLRTDTQYF. Written as DNA, the CDR3 is TGTGCCAGCAGCATACATCACCTACGCACAGATACGCAGTATTTT.

This clonotype came up many times. The chain joins TRBV7-9 to TRBJ2-3, with 15 bases fitting TRBD2. The V and J ends lost 6 bases and 6 bases, in that order; junction bases with no gene match: 19. The CDR3 has 20 residues. Germline CDR1 and CDR2: SEHNR and FQNEAQ (reference sequence). The DNA for the CDR3 is TGTGCCAGCAGTCCTGCCCCGGGACTAGCGGGGGGCGCTAGCTTGGATACGCAGTATTTT. Translated: CASSPAPGLAGGASLDTQYF.

This clonotype was observed at least ten times. This rearrangement joins TRBV7-2 to TRBJ2-7, with unresolved D. The CDR3 has 15 residues. V shed 2 bases and J shed 0 bases, with 11 bases lying between them. Germline CDR1 is SGHTA and CDR2 is FQGNSA. CDR3 residues: CASSLSDGFSYEQYF. Here the CDR3 DNA reads TGTGCCAGCAGCTTATCGGACGGTTTCTCCTACGAGCAGTACTTC.

The sample holds many counts of this clonotype. The gene calls are TRBV6-1 and TRBJ1-2; possible D gene TRBD1, 6 bases. Germline CDR1 is MNHNS and CDR2 is SASEGT. V lost 8 bases and J lost 2, with 21 bases in between. The CDR3 is 16 amino acids. This chain's CDR3 is CASQGPGHPGNYGYTF. CDR3 nucleotides: TGTGCCAGCCAAGGCCCGGGACACCCAGGAAACTATGGCTACACCTTC.

There are many counts of this clonotype. The CDR3 loop is CSATAPGQGPYEQYF. CDR3 DNA sequence: TGCAGTGCTACAGCCCCGGGACAGGGCCCCTACGAGCAGTACTTC. The chain joins TRBV20-1 to TRBJ2-7, with 9 bases aligning to TRBD1. J lost 2 bases, V lost 4 bases, and 9 bases had no gene match. Germline V gives CDR1 DFQATT, CDR2 SNEGSKA (reference sequence). This CDR3 contains 15 residues.

CDR3 protein: CASSNLSGVRSGNTIYF. The CDR3 DNA reads as TGTGCCAGCAGCAACCTTAGCGGGGTCCGCTCTGGAAACACCATATATTTT. V gene TRBV5-8 combines with J gene TRBJ1-3; unclear D gene. The CDR3 is made up of 17 amino acids. The germline V gene encodes CDR1 SGHTS and CDR2 YDEGEE. V lost 4 bases, J lost 0 bases, and 17 bases lay in between.

This clonotype has ten or more counts. This chain uses TRBV24-1 with TRBJ1-2; TRBD1 is a possible D gene (5 bases). V was trimmed by 4 bases and J by 0 bases, leaving 11 bases between them. This CDR3 comprises 15 residues. CDR1 is KGHDR, CDR2 SFDVKD, per germline. The CDR3 loop reads CATSDASTANYGYTF. Written as DNA, the CDR3 is TGTGCCACCAGTGACGCCTCGACAGCTAACTATGGCTACACCTTC.

This clonotype was seen repeatedly, ten times or more. V gene TRBV20-1 combines with J gene TRBJ1-2; 8 bases map to TRBD1. This CDR3 is 13 amino acids long. The junction had 7 bases not matched to a gene; V was cut back by 2 bases and J by 8 bases. Germline-derived CDR1 and CDR2 are DFQATT and SNEGSKA (reference sequence). The CDR3 region has the DNA TGCAGTGCTAGATTAAAGACAGGGGACGGCTACACCTTC. Protein sequence: CSARLKTGDGYTF.

This clonotype came up a few times. The chain combines TRBV7-6 with TRBJ2-5; the match to TRBD2 covers 8 bases. The CDR3 has 15 amino acids. Germline CDR1 is SGHVS and CDR2 is FNYEAQ. The ends lost 4 bases at V and 5 bases at J; junction bases unmatched: 9. CDR3 region: CASSSGTRIPETQYF. The CDR3 region has the DNA TGTGCCAGCAGCTCCGGGACTAGAATACCCGAGACCCAGTACTTC.

The CDR3 region has the DNA TGCAGCGTTGCCGGGCGACTTAACACTGAAGCTTTCTTT. As protein: CSVAGRLNTEAFF. This chain joins TRBV29-1 and TRBJ1-1; D is unclear. CDR1 and CDR2 from the germline V gene are SQVTM and ANQGSEA. The CDR3 runs to 13 residues. V gave up 4 bases and J gave up 2 bases, with 11 bases separating them.

This clonotype was observed a handful of times. The V and J genes are TRBV20-1 and TRBJ1-2; D is undetermined. V lost 4 bases and J lost 0, with 9 bases in between. The CDR3 loop spans 13 amino acids. CDR1 is DFQATT and CDR2 is SNEGSKA in the germline V gene (reference sequence). The CDR3 nucleotides read TGCAGTGCTAAAAAAAATACTAACTATGGCTACACCTTC. This gives the protein CSAKKNTNYGYTF.